This record concerns one TCR beta chain sequence. Its antigen remains unidentified. Clones were read by immunoSEQ multiplex PCR, and TCRdb kept only the in-frame ones, dropping some. The data show millions of clones, approximately 94% seen once. Naive CD8 cells comprised CD45RO-negative, CCR7-positively selected cells, excluding terminally differentiated effector memory CD45RA+ cells. The donors, healthy adults who were HIV-negative, had experienced no recent acute infections or vaccinations. This specimen belongs to a study of shared clonotypes between healthy human individuals. Study outcomes and limitations: As a rule, naive subsets had a larger estimated richness than memory subsets. The generation probabilities recorded for non-shared clonotypes fell below those of clonotypes shared by all four donors. Only blood was sampled, and tissue TCR repertoires likely differ from blood ones.

The receptor was derived from a man younger than 30 in good health. Specimen: naive CD8+ T cells sorted from blood.

Written as DNA, the CDR3 is TGTGCCAGCAGCAACAGGGGAGATTCACCCCTCCACTTT. Protein sequence: CASSNRGDSPLHF. V gene TRBV27 combines with J gene TRBJ1-6, with 7 positions matching TRBD1. Germline CDR1 and CDR2: MNHEY and SMNVEV (reference sequence). Trimming cost V 6 bases and J 8 bases; bases outside gene matches: 4. The CDR3 has 13 amino acids.